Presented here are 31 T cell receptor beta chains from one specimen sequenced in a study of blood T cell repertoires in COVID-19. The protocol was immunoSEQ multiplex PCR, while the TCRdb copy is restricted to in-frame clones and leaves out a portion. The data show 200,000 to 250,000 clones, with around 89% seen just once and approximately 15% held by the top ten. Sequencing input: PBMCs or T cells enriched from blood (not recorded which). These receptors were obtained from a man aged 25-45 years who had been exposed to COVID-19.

For the CDR3, the DNA is TGTGCCAGCAGCTTAGAAGGGGCCGATGGCTACACCTTC. This sequence encodes CASSLEGADGYTF. The chain employs TRBV7-9 and TRBJ1-2; D perhaps matches TRBD1 (5 bases). The CDR3 extends over 13 amino acids. Trimming shortened V by 1 base and J by 6 bases, and 9 bases separated the two germline ends. The germline V gene encodes CDR1 SEHNR and CDR2 FQNEAQ (reference sequence).

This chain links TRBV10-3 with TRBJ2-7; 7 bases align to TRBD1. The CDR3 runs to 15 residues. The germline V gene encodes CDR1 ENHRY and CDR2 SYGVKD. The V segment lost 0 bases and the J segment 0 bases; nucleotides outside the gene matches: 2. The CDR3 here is CAISESGDSSYEQYF. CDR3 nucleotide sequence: TGTGCCATCAGTGAGTCAGGGGACAGCTCCTACGAGCAGTACTTC.

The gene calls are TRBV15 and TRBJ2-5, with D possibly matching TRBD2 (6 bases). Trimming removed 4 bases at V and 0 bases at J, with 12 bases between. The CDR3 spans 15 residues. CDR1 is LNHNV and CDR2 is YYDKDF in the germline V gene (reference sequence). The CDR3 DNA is TGTGCCACCAGCACCCGGGACTGGTACCAAGAGACCCAGTACTTC. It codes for CATSTRDWYQETQYF.

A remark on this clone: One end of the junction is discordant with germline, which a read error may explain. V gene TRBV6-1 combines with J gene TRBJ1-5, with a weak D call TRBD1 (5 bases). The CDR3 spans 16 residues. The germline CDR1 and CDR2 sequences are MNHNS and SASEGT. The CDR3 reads CASSQAPGDSNQPQHF. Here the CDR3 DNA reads TGTGCCAGCAGTCAAGCCCCGGGGGATAGCAATCAGCCCCAGCATTTT.

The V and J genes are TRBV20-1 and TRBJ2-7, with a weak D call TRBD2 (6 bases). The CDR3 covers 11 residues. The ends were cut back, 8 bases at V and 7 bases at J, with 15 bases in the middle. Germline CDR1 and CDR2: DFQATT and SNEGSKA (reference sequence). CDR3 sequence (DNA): TGCAGTTCAGTCGACGGGAGAGAGCAGTACTTC. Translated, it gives CSSVDGREQYF.

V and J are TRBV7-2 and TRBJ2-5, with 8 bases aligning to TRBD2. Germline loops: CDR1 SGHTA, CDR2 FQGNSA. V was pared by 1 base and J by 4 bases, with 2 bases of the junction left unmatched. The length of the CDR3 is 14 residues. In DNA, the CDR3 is TGTGCCAGCAGCTTAGGTGCGGGGGGAGAGACCCAGTACTTC. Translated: CASSLGAGGETQYF. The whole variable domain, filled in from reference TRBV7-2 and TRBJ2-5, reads GAGVSQSPSNKVTEKGKDVELRCDPISGHTALYWYRQSLGQGLEFLIYFQGNSAPDKSGLPSDRFSAERTGGSVSTLTIQRTQQEDSAVYLCASSLGAGGETQYFGPGTRLLVL.

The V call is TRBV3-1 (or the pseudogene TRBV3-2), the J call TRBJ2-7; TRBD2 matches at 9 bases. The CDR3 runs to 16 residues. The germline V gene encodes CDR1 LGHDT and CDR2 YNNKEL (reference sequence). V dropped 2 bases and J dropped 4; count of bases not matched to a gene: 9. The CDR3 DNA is TGTGCCAGCAGCCAATCAGCCGGGACTAGCATATACGAGCAGTACTTC. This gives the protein CASSQSAGTSIYEQYF.

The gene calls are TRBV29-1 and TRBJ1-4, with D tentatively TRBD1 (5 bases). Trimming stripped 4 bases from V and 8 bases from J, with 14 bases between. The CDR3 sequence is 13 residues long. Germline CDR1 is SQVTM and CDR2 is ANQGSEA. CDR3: CSVAVGGLEKLFF. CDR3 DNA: TGCAGCGTTGCTGTCGGGGGGTTGGAAAAACTGTTTTTT.

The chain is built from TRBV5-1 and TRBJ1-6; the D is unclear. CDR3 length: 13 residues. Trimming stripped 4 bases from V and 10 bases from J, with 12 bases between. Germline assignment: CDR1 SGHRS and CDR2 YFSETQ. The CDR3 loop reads CASSRTLRSPLHF. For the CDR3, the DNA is TGCGCCAGCAGCAGGACTCTACGGTCACCCCTCCACTTT.

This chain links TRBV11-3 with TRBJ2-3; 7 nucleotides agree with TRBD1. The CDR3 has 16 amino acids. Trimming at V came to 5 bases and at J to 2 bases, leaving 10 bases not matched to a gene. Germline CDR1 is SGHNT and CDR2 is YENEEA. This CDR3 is CASSIGQAADTDTQYF. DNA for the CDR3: TGTGCCAGCAGCATTGGACAGGCCGCTGACACAGATACGCAGTATTTT.

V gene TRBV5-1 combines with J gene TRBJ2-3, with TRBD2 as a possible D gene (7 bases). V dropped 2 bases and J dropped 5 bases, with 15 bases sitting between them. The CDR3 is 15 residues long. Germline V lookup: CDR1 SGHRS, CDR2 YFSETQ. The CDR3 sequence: CASSLGGAFGDTQYF. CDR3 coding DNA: TGCGCCAGCAGCTTAGGGGGGGCCTTTGGAGATACGCAGTATTTT.

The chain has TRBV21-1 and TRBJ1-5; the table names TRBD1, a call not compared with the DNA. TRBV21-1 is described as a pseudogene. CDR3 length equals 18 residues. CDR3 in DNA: TGTGCCAGCAGCAAAGACAGGGTAGGAGACTATAGCAATCAGCCCCAGCATTTT. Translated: CASSKDRVGDYSNQPQHF.

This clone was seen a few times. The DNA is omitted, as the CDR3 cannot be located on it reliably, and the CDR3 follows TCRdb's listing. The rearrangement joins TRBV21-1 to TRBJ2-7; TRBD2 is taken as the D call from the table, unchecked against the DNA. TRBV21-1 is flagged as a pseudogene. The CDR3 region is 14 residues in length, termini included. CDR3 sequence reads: CASSKAYFCYEQYF.

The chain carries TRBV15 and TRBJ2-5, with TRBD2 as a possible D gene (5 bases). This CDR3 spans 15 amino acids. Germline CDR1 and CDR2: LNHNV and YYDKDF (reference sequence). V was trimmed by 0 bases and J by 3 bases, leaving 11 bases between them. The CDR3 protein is CATSRDLATKETQYF. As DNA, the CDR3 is TGTGCCACCAGCAGAGATTTGGCGACTAAAGAGACCCAGTACTTC. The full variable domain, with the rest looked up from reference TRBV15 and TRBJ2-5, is DAMVIQNPRYQVTQFGKPVTLSCSQTLNHNVMYWYQQKSSQAPKLLFHYYDKDFNNEADTPDNFQSRRPNTSFCFLDIRSPGLGDTAMYLCATSRDLATKETQYFGPGTRLLVL.

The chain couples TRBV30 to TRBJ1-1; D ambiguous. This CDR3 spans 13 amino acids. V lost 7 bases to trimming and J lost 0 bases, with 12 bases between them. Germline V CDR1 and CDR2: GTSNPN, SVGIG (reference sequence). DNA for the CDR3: TGTGCCTCCTCCCTCCTCGTGAACACTGAAGCTTTCTTT. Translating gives CASSLLVNTEAFF.

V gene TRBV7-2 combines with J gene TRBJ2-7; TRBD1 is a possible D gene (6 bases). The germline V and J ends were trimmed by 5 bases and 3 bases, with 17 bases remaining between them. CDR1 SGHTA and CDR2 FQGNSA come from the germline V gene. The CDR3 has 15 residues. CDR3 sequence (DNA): TGTGCCAGCAGCCCAAGCTCGGACAGCTTCTACGAGCAGTACTTC. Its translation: CASSPSSDSFYEQYF.

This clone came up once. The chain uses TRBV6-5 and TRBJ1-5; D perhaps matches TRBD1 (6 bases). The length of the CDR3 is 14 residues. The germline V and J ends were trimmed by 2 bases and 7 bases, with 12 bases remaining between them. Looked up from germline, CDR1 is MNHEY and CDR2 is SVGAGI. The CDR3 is CASSYRGGGQPQHF. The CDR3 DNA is TGTGCCAGCAGTTACAGAGGGGGTGGACAGCCCCAGCATTTT.

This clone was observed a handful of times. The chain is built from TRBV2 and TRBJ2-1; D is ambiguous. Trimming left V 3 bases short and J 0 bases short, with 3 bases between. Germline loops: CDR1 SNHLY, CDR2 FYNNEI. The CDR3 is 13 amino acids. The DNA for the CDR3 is TGTGCCAGCAGTGACAACTCCTACAATGAGCAGTTCTTC. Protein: CASSDNSYNEQFF.

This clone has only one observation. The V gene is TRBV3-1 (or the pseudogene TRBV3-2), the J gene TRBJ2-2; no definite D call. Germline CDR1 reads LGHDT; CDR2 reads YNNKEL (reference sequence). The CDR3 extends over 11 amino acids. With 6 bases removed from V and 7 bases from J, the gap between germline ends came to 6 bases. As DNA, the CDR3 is TGTGCCAGCAGGTCGGGCGGGGAGCTGTTTTTT. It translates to CASRSGGELFF.

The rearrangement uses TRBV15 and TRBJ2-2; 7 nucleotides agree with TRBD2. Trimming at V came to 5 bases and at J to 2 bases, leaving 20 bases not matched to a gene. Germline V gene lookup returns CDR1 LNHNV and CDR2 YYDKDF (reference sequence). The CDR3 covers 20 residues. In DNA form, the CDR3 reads TGTGCCACCAGCTCGGCGGGGAGGGGATTGGATAGACCCAACACCGGGGAGCTGTTTTTT. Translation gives CATSSAGRGLDRPNTGELFF.

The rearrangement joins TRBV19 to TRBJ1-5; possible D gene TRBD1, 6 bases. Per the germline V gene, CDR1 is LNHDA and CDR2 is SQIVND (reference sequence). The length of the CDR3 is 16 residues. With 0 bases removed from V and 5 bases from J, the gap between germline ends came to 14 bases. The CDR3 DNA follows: TGTGCCAGTAGTATAGATCTGGGCGGGGGCTATCAGCCCCAGCATTTT. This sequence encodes CASSIDLGGGYQPQHF.

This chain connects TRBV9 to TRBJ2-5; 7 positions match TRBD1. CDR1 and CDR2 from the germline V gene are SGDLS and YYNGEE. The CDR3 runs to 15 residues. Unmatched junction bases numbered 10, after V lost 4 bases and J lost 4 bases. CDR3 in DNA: TGTGCCAGCAGCTTACACGACAGGGCCTTAGAGACCCAGTACTTC. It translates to CASSLHDRALETQYF.

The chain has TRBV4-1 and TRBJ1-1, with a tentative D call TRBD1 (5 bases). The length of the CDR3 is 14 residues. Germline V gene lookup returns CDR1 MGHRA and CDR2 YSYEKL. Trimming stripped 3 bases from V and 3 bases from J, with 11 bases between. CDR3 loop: CASSHIARDTEAFF. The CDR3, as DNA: TGCGCCAGCAGCCATATAGCCAGGGACACTGAAGCTTTCTTT.

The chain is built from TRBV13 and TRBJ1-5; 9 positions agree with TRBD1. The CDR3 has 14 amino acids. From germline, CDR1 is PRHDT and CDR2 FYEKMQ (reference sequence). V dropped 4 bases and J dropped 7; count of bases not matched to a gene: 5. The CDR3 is CASSSRTGDQPQHF. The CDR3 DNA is TGTGCCAGCAGCTCCCGGACAGGGGACCAGCCCCAGCATTTT.

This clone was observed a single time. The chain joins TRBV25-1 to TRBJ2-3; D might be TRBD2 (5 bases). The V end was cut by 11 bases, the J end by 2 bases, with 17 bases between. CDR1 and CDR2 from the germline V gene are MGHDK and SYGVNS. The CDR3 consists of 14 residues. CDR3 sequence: CASKYGRDTDTQYF. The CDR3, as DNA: TGTGCCTCGAAATACGGACGGGACACAGATACGCAGTATTTT.

In nucleotides, the CDR3 is TGTGCCAGCAGCCAAGGGGGGACAGGCTCTGGAAACACCATATATTTT. It is translated as CASSQGGTGSGNTIYF. V is TRBV3-1 (or the pseudogene TRBV3-2) and J is TRBJ1-3, with TRBD1 identical over 8 bases. The germline gives CDR1 LGHDT, CDR2 YNNKEL (reference sequence). Trimming at V came to 1 base and at J to 0 bases, leaving 2 bases not matched to a gene. This CDR3 is built from 16 residues.

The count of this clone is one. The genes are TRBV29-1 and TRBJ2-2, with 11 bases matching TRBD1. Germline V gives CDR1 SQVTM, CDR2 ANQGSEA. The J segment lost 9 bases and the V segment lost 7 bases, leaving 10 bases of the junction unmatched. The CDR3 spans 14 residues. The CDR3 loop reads CSAGTGGSLRELFF. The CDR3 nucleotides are TGCAGCGCTGGGACAGGGGGATCTCTTAGGGAGCTGTTTTTT.

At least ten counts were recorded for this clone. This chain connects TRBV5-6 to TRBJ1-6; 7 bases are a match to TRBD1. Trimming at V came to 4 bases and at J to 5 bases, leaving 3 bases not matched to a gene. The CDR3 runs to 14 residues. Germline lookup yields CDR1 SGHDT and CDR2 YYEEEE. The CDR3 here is CASSRGTDNSPLHF. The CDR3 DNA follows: TGTGCCAGCAGCCGCGGGACAGATAATTCACCCCTCCACTTT.

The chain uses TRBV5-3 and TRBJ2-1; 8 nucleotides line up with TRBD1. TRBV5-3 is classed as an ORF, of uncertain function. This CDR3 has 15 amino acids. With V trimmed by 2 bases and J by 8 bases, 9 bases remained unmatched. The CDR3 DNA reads TGTGCCAGAAGCTTAGTGAGACAGGGGAGCGATGAGCAGTTCTTC. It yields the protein CARSLVRQGSDEQFF.

Here the CDR3 DNA reads TGTGCCAGCAGCTCGACCGGGACAGGGGGCTACGAGCAGTACTTC. Translated: CASSSTGTGGYEQYF. The chain has TRBV5-4 and TRBJ2-7; TRBD1 matches 11 bases. Germline values: CDR1 SGHNT, CDR2 YYREEE (reference sequence). The CDR3 is made up of 15 amino acids. With 3 bases clipped from V and 3 bases from J, the junction kept 5 bases outside the gene matches.

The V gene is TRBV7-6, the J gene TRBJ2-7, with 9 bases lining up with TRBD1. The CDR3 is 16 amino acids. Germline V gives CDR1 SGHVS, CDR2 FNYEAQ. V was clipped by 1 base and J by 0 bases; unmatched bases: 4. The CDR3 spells CASSLVTGGGSYEQYF. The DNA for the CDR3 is TGTGCCAGCAGCTTAGTTACAGGGGGCGGCTCCTACGAGCAGTACTTC.